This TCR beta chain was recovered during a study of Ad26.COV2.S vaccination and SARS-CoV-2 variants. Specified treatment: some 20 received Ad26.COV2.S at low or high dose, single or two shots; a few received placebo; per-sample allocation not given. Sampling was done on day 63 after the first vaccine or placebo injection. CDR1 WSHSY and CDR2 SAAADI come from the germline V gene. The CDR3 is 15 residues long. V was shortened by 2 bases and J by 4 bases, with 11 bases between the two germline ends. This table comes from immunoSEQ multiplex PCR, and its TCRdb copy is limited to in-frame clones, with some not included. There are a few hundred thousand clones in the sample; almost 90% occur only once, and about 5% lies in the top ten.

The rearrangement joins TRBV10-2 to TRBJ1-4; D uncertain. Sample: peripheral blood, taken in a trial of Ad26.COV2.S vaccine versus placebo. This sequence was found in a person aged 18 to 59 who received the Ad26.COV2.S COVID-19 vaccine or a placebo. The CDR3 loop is CASSERAENNEKLFF. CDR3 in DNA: TGCGCCAGCAGTGAGCGTGCAGAGAATAATGAAAAACTGTTTTTT.